This paragraph reports one T cell receptor (beta chain). Germline values: CDR1 ENHRY, CDR2 SYGVKD. V was pared by 8 bases and J by 7 bases, with 15 bases between. CDR3 length: 13 residues. This record belongs to a study of OX40 agonist ivuxolimab in advanced cancers. Here immunoSEQ multiplex PCR was the method, and the copy in TCRdb shows in-frame clones only, minus some. The sample includes about 150,000 clones, 90% of them seen just once. The sample in question was CD4+ or CD8+ T cells sorted from blood, obtained in a trial of the OX40 agonist ivuxolimab. This TCR derives from an adult with an advanced solid tumor such as melanoma, head and neck, liver or kidney cancer. The gene calls are TRBV10-3 and TRBJ2-1, with D possibly being TRBD2 (7 bases). Written as DNA, the CDR3 is TGTGCCATCCTAGCGGCGCAGGGGAATGAGCAGTTCTTC. Its protein is CAILAAQGNEQFF.